This T cell receptor beta chain is drawn from a study of T cells in Graves' hyperthyroidism and ophthalmopathy. Study-level findings and limits: A 13 V-J signature model discriminated ophthalmopathy versus stable hyperthyroidism. Most thyroid clonotypes that were expanded above 0.001 also turned up in blood.

This clonotype came up many times. Its antigen remains unknown. The CDR3 runs 13 residues. V lost 2 bases to trimming and J lost 7 bases, with 9 bases between them. From germline, CDR1 is WSHSY and CDR2 SAAADI. Thyroid ultrasound, orbital computed tomography, clinical symptoms, and serum thyroxine and TRAb underpinned diagnoses. RNA transcripts served as the template for amplifying TCR beta CDR3 regions. RT-PCR in the first round (using the HTBI primer set) targeted the TCR CDR3. TCRdb recomputed calls from the multiplex PCR reads with MiXCR, one row per CDR3 protein. Of more than 250,000 distinct CDR3 sequences detected, around 15% appear once; the ten largest clones hold about 30%.

This clonotype was sampled from a woman in her 50s with Graves' hyperthyroidism that later progressed to Graves' ophthalmopathy. Source material: blood. This chain uses TRBV10-2 with TRBJ1-5; D is uncertain. For the CDR3, the DNA is TGCGCCAGCAGTGAGGGGTACGGGCAGCCCCAGCATTTT. It specifies CASSEGYGQPQHF.